The entry below gives a single T cell receptor (beta chain) sequence along with its context. As yet, its antigen is unknown. These data originate in a study of cytomegalovirus exposure and HLA in healthy donors. In the study overall: Approximately 190 million T cells yielded 120 million or so unique TCR beta sequences, as an earlier analysis found.

The study sampled nominally healthy donors, though unrecorded immune exposures were likely. Germline V gene sequence: CDR1 SGDLS, CDR2 YYNGEE. There are 14 residues in the CDR3. Trimming left V 0 bases short and J 2 bases short, with 9 bases between. Findings and limits, study-wide: Later on, an analysis found that several of the most significant clusters appeared to be linked to common viral pathogens, which included parvovirus B19. TCR beta sequences reportedly predicted most subjects' HLA-A and HLA-B alleles accurately.

The PCR used 60 Vbeta and 13 Jbeta primers. Clones were read by immunoSEQ multiplex PCR, and TCRdb kept only the in-frame ones, dropping some. The top ten hold approximately 2.1% of the sample, which has about 160,000 clones, around three quarters seen once. Sequenced sample: PBMCs. V usage is TRBV9 and J usage is TRBJ2-7; maybe TRBD1 (6 bases). The TCR was taken from a man aged 50-60 years in good health and CMV-seropositive. The chain's CDR3 is CASSVGQATYEQYF. DNA of the CDR3: TGTGCCAGCAGCGTAGGACAGGCTACCTACGAGCAGTACTTC. The whole variable domain, filled in from reference TRBV9 and TRBJ2-7, reads DSGVTQTPKHLITATGQRVTLRCSPRSGDLSVYWYQQSLDQGLQFLIQYYNGEERAKGNILERFSAQQFPDLHSELNLSSLELGDSALYFCASSVGQATYEQYFGPGTRLTVT.